This entry is about one T cell receptor beta chain. Its target antigen remains unknown. There are no base qualities to consult, and no much larger clone falls within one base. The data originate from a study of cytomegalovirus exposure and HLA in healthy donors (dated by TCRdb to 2016 to 2017). About the study as a whole: An earlier analysis of several hundred of the donors reported about 300 Gb of sequence data and 100 million to 120 million unique TCR beta sequences obtained from 150 million to 200 million T cells. An early release covering approximately 600 HLA-typed donors comprised around 300 gigabases of sequencing data and approximately 85 million unique TCR sequences. Among the roughly 410 genotyped donors, under 90% belonged to the genetic ancestry cluster associated with self-reported Caucasian donors. The study aimed to test whether cataloging public T cell receptors could reveal signatures of past pathogen exposure. The T cell repertoires of around 730 subjects were profiled by immunosequencing and related to cytomegalovirus serostatus. Along with the approximately 650-subject first cohort, a separate validation cohort of more than 90 different subjects was used. To predict cytomegalovirus infection status, the study combined high-throughput TCR immunosequencing, statistical association of individual TCRs with disease status, and machine learning. A later analysis re-examined previously published TCR beta repertoires from 600 to 700 donors and added high-resolution HLA genotyping to investigate patterns of TCR occurrence. The later analysis used no new phenotypic data to find candidate immune exposures, relying instead on TCR beta sequences and their occurrence across donors. In an earlier analysis of 587 of the donors, high-throughput TCR beta sequencing was used to judge whether each TCR beta V gene segment behaved as functional or pseudogenic. Donor age, sex, ethnicity and CMV serostatus were collected together with the repertoire data. A later genetic analysis used genome-wide SNP genotypes for about 65% of the 666 donors, treating that subset as a discovery cohort. All discovery cohort repertoires had been generated on a single sequencing platform. Both class I and class II loci were covered by HLA typing, at four-digit resolution. Typing coverage varied by locus: 629-630 donors for A, B, C, DRB1 and DQB1; around 560 for DQA1; more than 600 for DPA1; approximately 470 for DPB1. Roughly five DR-DQ haplotypes were handled as single units for association and clustering, since linkage in the cohort was strong. Among about 390 genotyped donors of the cohort, an average of approximately 240,000 unique TCR beta nucleotide sequences were sequenced per donor, roughly 20% of them non-productive. Broader findings and caveats from the paper: While some public TCRs were present in many individuals, most TCR sequences turned up only very rarely across donors. In a later analysis, HLA-associated TCR beta chains were found to be more clonally expanded and to have lower generation probabilities than equally common non-associated chains. The 87-base-pair reads could not distinguish some IMGT-functional V segments, including TRBV6-2 and TRBV6-3, so those segments were excluded. A cluster of highly shared sequence variants was judged likely to represent a technical artifact of the sequencing pipeline. The classifier was reported to diagnose cytomegalovirus status with high specificity and sensitivity in both the original cohort and the validation cohort. Sequencing depth was assumed to be roughly uniform across donors in the presence/absence analyses, though that assumption may not hold. Because HLA typing was missing for some donors at each locus, association tests included only the typed subset. In a later genetic analysis, a missense DCLRE1C variant was associated with V-gene and J-gene trimming of TCR beta chains, and the association was replicated in an independent cohort. In the study, about 150 TCR beta chains were listed as associated with cytomegalovirus. Only TCR beta chains were sequenced in this cohort, and the absence of alpha or paired-chain data limited detectable features. A later analysis associated 17,000 or so TCR beta sequences with specific HLA alleles at a false discovery rate of 0.05. A further reported finding was that TCR beta sequences accurately predicted the HLA-A and HLA-B alleles for most subjects in the first cohort. In a later analysis, most CMV-associated TCR beta chains were found to appear HLA-restricted, with HLA associations seemingly driven largely by CMV exposure. A later genetic analysis reported fewer N-insertions in productive TCRs among donors in an Asian-associated ancestry cluster than the roughly 620-donor mean. The only immune exposure information available for the cohort was CMV serostatus. The authors suggested that the approach could potentially be extended to other disease states and immunological phenotypes. A few of the identified cytomegalovirus-associated TCR beta chains were confirmed in vitro to be specific for cytomegalovirus antigens. When HLA alleles, especially DR and DQ, strongly co-occurred, TCR associations were difficult to assign to individual alleles. Correlated functional status among segregating V segments might reflect linkage disequilibrium, but an unknown experimental factor could not be ruled out. Because counts were too low, roughly 17 rarely observed V segments, including chromosome 9 orphons, were left out of the earlier analysis of 587 of the donors. An earlier analysis of approximately 540 of the donors showed that most TCR beta V segments appeared in productive rearrangements either about 87% or about 30% of the time, which broadly matched IMGT annotations. According to a later analysis, parvovirus B19, influenza, CMV and Epstein-Barr virus appeared linked to several top co-occurrence clusters. A later analysis found that TCR association rates varied across HLA loci, with DRB1 alleles showing the most associated TCRs and HLA-C alleles the fewest.

Between the V and J ends, shortened by 7 bases and 4 bases respectively, the junction contains 10 bases. Per the germline V gene, SQVTM is the CDR1 and ANQGSEA is the CDR2. The CDR3 holds 12 amino acids from the cysteine to the phenylalanine. CDR3 DNA is the only sequence kept; it has 36 bases, read in frame from the first base. Receptor libraries were prepared by the immunoSEQ multiplex PCR assay. For the multiplex PCR, a mixture combining 60 forward primers for TCR Vbeta segments and 13 reverse primers for TCR Jbeta segments was used. A multiplex PCR assay on genomic DNA amplified the CDR3 region of rearranged TCR beta genes. The amplified TCR beta libraries were sequenced on the Illumina HiSeq System as 87-base-pair reads. In the source study's methods: In a later analysis, tens of millions of unique TCR beta chains were counted across the 500 to 700 repertoires, and around 10 million of these chains were shared by at least two donors. A nearest-neighbor algorithm error-corrected the raw reads and collapsed the reads into unique sequences, merging closely related sequences to remove PCR and sequencing errors. To assign V, D and J gene segments, CDR3 sequences were aligned to IMGT reference sequences. Each retained sequence needed at least a six-nucleotide match to both a V gene segment and a J gene segment. A rearrangement counted as productive if the CDR3 had no stop codons and remained in frame with V and J, and every other rearrangement counted as non-productive. CDR3 was defined by IMGT convention, running from the second conserved V-encoded cysteine to the conserved J-encoded phenylalanine. The earlier analysis of a few hundred of the donors excluded any sequence lacking an unambiguous match to a single V gene segment. In an earlier analysis of a few hundred of the donors, V segments were called functional above 56.7% productive rearrangements and were called segregating when the between-donor standard deviation exceeded 5%. A statistical classification framework was developed to diagnose cytomegalovirus status using the catalog of TCR beta chain sequences. In a later analysis, TCR nucleotide sequences were compared against IMGT/GENE-DB human TR gene sequences so that V and J genes could be assigned. In a later analysis, CDR3 sequences and most-parsimonious VDJ recombination scenarios were assigned using the TCRdist pipeline. In a later analysis, every TCR beta chain was defined by the combination of its CDR3 amino acid sequence and its V-gene family, and reads without a unique V-gene family were dropped. To address suspected cross-contamination and a sequencing artifact, a later analysis removed a few hundred highly shared, low-generation-probability nucleotide sequences. In a later analysis, a clonal expansion index was calculated for each public chain from normalized within-repertoire ranks of inferred template counts. In a later analysis, generation probabilities were computed using a VDJ recombination model fitted to out-of-frame rearrangements, and the results were checked against IGoR. A later analysis scored TCR-TCR, TCR-HLA and TCR-CMV co-occurrence with hypergeometric tests, applying a repertoire-size bias correction to TCR pairs. To estimate false discovery rates, a later analysis permuted the HLA or CMV assignments 20 times. In a later analysis, co-occurring TCRs were grouped with DBSCAN, and TCRdist sequence similarity was added when clustering was performed within HLA-allele-positive subsets. Co-occurrence clustering excluded repertoires with fewer than 30,000 or more than 120,000 public chains, plus five with anomalous nucleotide sharing. TCRdb took this table from immuneACCESS and kept in-frame rearrangements with V and J called. Such tables lack part of the clones; where checked against another copy, unresolved V genes explain under half of the gap, and the rest is unexplained. That table gives V, J and clone size, and the DNA gave D and trimming. The sample contains over 150,000 clones, approximately 84% of them found a single time. Clones ranked in the top ten supply over 2.5% of the sample.

In total, roughly 710 healthy bone marrow donors made up the cohort. Cohort members were all nominally healthy when sampled, although unrecorded immune exposures were likely present. The donor was CMV seropositive and belonged to the group of 250 to 300 seropositive cohort members. A peripheral blood sample was provided by each donor, and peripheral blood mononuclear cells were used for TCR beta sequencing. The Qiagen DNeasy Blood Extraction Kit was used to extract genomic DNA from the blood cell samples. The source of this sequence is a woman between 50 and 59 years old in good health and CMV-seropositive. The sequenced material came from PBMCs. The chain uses TRBV29-1 and TRBJ1-4, with an unclear D gene assignment. The CDR3 reads as follows: CSAKAVNEKLFF. At the DNA level, the sequence is TGCAGCGCTAAAGCGGTTAATGAAAAACTGTTTTTT.